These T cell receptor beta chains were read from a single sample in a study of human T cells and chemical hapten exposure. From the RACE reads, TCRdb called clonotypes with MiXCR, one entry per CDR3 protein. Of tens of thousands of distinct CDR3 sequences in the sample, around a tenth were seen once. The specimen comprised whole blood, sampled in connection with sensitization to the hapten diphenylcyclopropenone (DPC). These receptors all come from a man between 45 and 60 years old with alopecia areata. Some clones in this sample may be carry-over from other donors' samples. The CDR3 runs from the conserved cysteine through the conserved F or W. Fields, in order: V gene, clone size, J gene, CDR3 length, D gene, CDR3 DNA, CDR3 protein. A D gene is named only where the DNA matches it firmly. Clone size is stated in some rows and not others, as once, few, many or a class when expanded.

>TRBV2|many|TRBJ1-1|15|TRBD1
TGTGCCAGCAGTACGGATGGGACAGGCATCACTGAAGCTTTCTTT
CASSTDGTGITEAFF
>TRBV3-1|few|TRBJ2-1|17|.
TGTGCCAGCAGCCAAGAAATGGCTAGCCCTTCCTACAATGAGCAGTTCTTC
CASSQEMASPSYNEQFF
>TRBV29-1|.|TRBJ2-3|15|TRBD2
TGCAGCGTTAGGGGACTAGACTTTAACCCAGATACGCAGTATTTT
CSVRGLDFNPDTQYF
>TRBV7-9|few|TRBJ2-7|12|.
TGTGCCAGCAGCACGACAGGCTACGAGCAGTACTTC
CASSTTGYEQYF
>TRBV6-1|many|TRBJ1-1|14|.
TGTGCCAGCAGTGAACGAACCCAGAACACTGAAGCTTTCTTT
CASSERTQNTEAFF
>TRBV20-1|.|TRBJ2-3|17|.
TGCAGTGCTAGAGATCTAAAGACAGTCGGACGCACAGATACGCAGTATTTT
CSARDLKTVGRTDTQYF
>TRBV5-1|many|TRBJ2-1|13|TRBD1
TGCGCCAGCAGCCGGGACAGGGCCAATGAGCAGTTCTTC
CASSRDRANEQFF
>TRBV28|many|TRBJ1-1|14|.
TGTGCCAGCACCTACCCCGGGGGCGGCACTGAAGCTTTCTTT
CASTYPGGGTEAFF
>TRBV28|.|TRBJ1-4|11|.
TGTGCCAGCAGTTTAAAGAAAAAACTGTTTTTT
CASSLKKKLFF
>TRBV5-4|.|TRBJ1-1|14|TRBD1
TGTGCCAGCAGGAACAGGGGAATGAACGCTGAAGCTTTCTTT
CASRNRGMNAEAFF
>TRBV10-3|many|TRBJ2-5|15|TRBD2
TGTGCCATCAGTGAGTCGAGACTAGCTACAGAGACCCAGTACTTC
CAISESRLATETQYF
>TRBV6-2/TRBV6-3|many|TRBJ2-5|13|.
TGTGCCAGCTGGAGACGGTTACAAGAGACCCAGTACTTC
CASWRRLQETQYF
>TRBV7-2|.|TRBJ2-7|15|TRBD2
TGTGCCAGCAGCTTTGGCCTTAGCGGGAGTATCGAGCAGTACTTC
CASSFGLSGSIEQYF
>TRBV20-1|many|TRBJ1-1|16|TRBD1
TGCAGTGCTAGCAATACGGGACAGGGTCTAGTCCATGAAGCTTTCTTT
CSASNTGQGLVHEAFF
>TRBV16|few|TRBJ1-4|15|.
TGTGCCAGCAGCCAATCGCTGGGATTTGGAGAAAAACTGTTTTTT
CASSQSLGFGEKLFF
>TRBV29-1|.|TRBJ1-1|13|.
TGCAGCGTGGCTGCCGAAAGGAACACTGAAGCTTTCTTT
CSVAAERNTEAFF
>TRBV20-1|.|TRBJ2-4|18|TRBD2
TGCAGTGCTAGAGGGGCTAGCGGGAGTCGTTGGTCCAAAAACATTCAGTACTTC
CSARGASGSRWSKNIQYF
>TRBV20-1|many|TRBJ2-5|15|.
TGCAGTGCCTGCTTAATTAGTGGGAGAAAAGAGACCCAGTACTTC
CSACLISGRKETQYF
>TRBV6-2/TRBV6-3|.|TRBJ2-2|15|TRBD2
TGTGCCAGCAGTGGCGAGTCGAGCGGGGTCGGGGAGCTGTTTTTT
CASSGESSGVGELFF
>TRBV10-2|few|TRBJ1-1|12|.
TGCGCCAGCGTAGGGGGGGCCACTGAAGCTTTCTTT
CASVGGATEAFF
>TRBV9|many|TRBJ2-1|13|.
TGTGCCAGCAGCGTAGGCGGGGTTAATGAGCAGTTCTTC
CASSVGGVNEQFF
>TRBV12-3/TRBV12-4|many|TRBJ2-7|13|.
TGTGCCACCGGTCCAGCGGGTACCTACGAGCAGTACTTC
CATGPAGTYEQYF
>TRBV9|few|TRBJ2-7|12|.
TGTGCCAGCAGCGGCCGTGGGTCCGAGCAGTACTTC
CASSGRGSEQYF
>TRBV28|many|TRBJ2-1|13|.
TGTGCCAGCACCGAGGGAACCTACAATGAGCAGTTCTTC
CASTEGTYNEQFF
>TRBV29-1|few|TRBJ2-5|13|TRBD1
TGCAGCGTACAACAGGGGGCACGAGAGACCCAGTACTTC
CSVQQGARETQYF
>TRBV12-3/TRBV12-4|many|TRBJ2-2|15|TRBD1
TGTGCCAGCAGTTCCGGGACAGGGATCACCGGGGAGCTGTTTTTT
CASSSGTGITGELFF
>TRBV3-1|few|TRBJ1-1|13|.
TGTGCCAGCAGCCAACTCGCCGGGGGCCGGGCTTTCTTT
CASSQLAGGRAFF
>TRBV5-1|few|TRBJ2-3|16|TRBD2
TGCGCCAGCAGCGCACGACCTAGCGGGAGTGGAGATACGCAGTATTTT
CASSARPSGSGDTQYF
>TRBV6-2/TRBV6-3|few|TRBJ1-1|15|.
TGTGCCAGCGAACGTCTTTCGGTCGAGAACACTGAAGCTTTCTTT
CASERLSVENTEAFF
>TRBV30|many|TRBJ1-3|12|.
TGTGCCTGGATGGACTCTGAAAACACCATATATTTT
CAWMDSENTIYF
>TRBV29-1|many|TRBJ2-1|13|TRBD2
TGCAGCCTTAGCGGGAGCACTTCAGGAGAGCAGTTCTTC
CSLSGSTSGEQFF
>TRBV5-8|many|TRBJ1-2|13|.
TGTGCCAGCAGCTTGTCCGGGGGCTCTGGCTACACCTTC
CASSLSGGSGYTF
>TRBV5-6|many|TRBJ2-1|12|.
TGTGCCAGCAGCAAACTCCACAATGAGCAGTTCTTC
CASSKLHNEQFF
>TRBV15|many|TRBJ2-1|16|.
TGTGCCACCAGCAGAGATGGGCTAGCAGGGTACAATGAGCAGTTCTTC
CATSRDGLAGYNEQFF
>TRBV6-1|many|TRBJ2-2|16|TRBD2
TGTGCCAGCAACTCGGGACTAGCGCAGAACACCGGGGAGCTGTTTTTT
CASNSGLAQNTGELFF
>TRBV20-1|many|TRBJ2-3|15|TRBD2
TGCAGTGCTAGAGCCCCTAGCGGGAGAGTAGATACGCAGTATTTT
CSARAPSGRVDTQYF
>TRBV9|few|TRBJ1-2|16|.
TGTGCCAGCAGCCCGTCCGGGACACGATTATACTATGGCTACACCTTC
CASSPSGTRLYYGYTF
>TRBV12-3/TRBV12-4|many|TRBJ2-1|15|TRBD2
TGTGCCAGCAGCCAGACTAGCGGAGCCTACAATGAGCAGTTCTTC
CASSQTSGAYNEQFF
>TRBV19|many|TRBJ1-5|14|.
TGTGCCAGTAGTAAACAGGGAAGCAATCAGCCCCAGCATTTT
CASSKQGSNQPQHF
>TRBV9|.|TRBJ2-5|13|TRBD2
TGTGCCAGCAGCGTAGTGGGAGGGGAGACCCAGTACTTC
CASSVVGGETQYF
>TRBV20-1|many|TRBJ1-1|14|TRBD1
TGCAGTGCTAAGATGGGACAGGCGAACACTGAAGCTTTCTTT
CSAKMGQANTEAFF
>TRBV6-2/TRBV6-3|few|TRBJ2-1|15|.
TGTGCCAGCAGGTGGCTCCGGAGCTCCTACAATGAGCAGTTCTTC
CASRWLRSSYNEQFF
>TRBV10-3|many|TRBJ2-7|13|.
TGTGCCATCAGTGGGGAGGCGACCTACGAGCAGTACTTC
CAISGEATYEQYF
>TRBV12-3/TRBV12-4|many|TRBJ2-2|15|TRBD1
TGTGCCAGCAGTTTTAACAGGGGCAACACCGGGGAGCTGTTTTTT
CASSFNRGNTGELFF
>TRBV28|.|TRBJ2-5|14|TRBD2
TGTGCCAGCAGTTTATCAGCGGGAGTTGAGACCCAGTACTTC
CASSLSAGVETQYF
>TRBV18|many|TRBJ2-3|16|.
TGTGCCAGCTCATTATCGAGCCCTGTAATCACAGATACGCAGTATTTT
CASSLSSPVITDTQYF
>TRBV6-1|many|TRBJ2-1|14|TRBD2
TGTGCCAGCAGTGAGGCTAGCGGGAACAATGAGCAGTTCTTC
CASSEASGNNEQFF
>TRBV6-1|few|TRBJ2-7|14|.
TGTGCCAGCAGCCGCTCGACAGGCACCTACGAGCAGTACTTC
CASSRSTGTYEQYF
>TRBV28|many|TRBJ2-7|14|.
TGTGCCAGCAGTTTACCCCTACAGGCCTACGAGCAGTACTTC
CASSLPLQAYEQYF
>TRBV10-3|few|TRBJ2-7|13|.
TGTGCCATCAGTGGTGGACAATCCTACGAGCAGTACTTC
CAISGGQSYEQYF
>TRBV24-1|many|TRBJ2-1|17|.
TGTGCCACCAGTGATGGTCCCATCCTTGGGTCCTACAATGAGCAGTTCTTC
CATSDGPILGSYNEQFF
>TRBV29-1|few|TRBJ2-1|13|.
TGCAGCGTTGAAAACGGAGGGCTTGATGAGCAGTTCTTC
CSVENGGLDEQFF
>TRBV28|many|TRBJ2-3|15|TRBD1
TGTGCCAGCAGTTTCCGGGGACAGGGCGCAGATACGCAGTATTTT
CASSFRGQGADTQYF
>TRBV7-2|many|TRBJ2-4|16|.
TGTGCCAGCAGCTTAAGCCGAGGGGGAGCCAAAAACATTCAGTACTTC
CASSLSRGGAKNIQYF
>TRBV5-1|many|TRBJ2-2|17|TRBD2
TGCGCCAGCAGCCCCCGACTAGCGGGAGGGCTCACCGGGGAGCTGTTTTTT
CASSPRLAGGLTGELFF
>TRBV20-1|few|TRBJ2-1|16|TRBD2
TGCAGTGCTAGAGATCCCCTAGCGGGACTCCACAATGAGCAGTTCTTC
CSARDPLAGLHNEQFF